This T cell receptor beta chain was recorded in a study of T cell changes during pregnancy in multiple sclerosis. Sequencing was performed with immunoSEQ multiplex PCR; in TCRdb, only in-frame clones are kept and a portion is missing. The sample consists of about 73,000 clones, almost 90% of them appearing once. The CDR3 covers 15 residues. The germline CDR1 and CDR2 sequences are MGHDK and SYGVNS. V was cut by 5 bases and J by 0 bases, with 11 bases left in between. This sequence originates from a female donor in good health, enrolled as a control in a pregnancy study. The chain recombines TRBV25-1 with TRBJ1-3; a weak D match, TRBD1 (6 bases). The sequences come from peripheral blood, collected after pregnancy. The DNA of the CDR3 is TGTGCCAGCAGTCCAGGGGTCAGCTCTGGAAACACCATATATTTT. It codes for CASSPGVSSGNTIYF.